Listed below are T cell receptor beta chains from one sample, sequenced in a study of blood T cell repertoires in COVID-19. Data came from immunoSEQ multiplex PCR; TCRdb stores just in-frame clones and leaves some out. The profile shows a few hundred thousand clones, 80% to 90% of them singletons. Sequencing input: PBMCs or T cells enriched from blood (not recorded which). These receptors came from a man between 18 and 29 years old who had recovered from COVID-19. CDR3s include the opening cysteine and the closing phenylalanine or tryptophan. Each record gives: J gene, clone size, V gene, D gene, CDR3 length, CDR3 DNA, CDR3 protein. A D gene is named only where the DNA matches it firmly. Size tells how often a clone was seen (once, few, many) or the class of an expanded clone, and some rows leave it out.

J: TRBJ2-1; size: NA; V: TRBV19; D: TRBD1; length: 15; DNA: TGTGCCAGTAGCTTGGACAGGGGATCCTACAATGAGCAGTTCTTC; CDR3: CASSLDRGSYNEQFF
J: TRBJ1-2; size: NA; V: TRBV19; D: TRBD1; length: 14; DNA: TGTGCCAGTAGGGCCGGGACAGGAAACTATGGCTACACCTTC; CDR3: CASRAGTGNYGYTF
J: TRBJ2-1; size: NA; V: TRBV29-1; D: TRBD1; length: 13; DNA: TGCAGCGTTAACCGGGACAGTCTCAATGAGCAGTTCTTC; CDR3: CSVNRDSLNEQFF
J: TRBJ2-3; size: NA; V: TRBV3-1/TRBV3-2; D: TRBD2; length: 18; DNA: TGTGCCAGCAGCCGCAGCGGGGGGCCACAAGCATATGCAGATACGCAGTATTTT; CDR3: CASSRSGGPQAYADTQYF
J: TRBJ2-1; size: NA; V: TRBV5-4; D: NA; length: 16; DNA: TGTGCCAGCAGCCCGGCCGGGTCCCTCGGGGACAATGAGCAGTTCTTC; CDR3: CASSPAGSLGDNEQFF
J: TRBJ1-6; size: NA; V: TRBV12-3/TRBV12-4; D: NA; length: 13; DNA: TGTGCCAGCAGTCCTCTCTATAGTTCGACCCTCCACTTT; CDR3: CASSPLYSSTLHF
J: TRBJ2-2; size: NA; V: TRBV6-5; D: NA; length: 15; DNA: TGTGCCAGCAGTTACTTTAGCGGTAACACCGGGGAGCTGTTTTTT; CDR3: CASSYFSGNTGELFF
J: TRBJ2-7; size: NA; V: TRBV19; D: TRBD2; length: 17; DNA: TGTGCCAGTAGTATAGATCGAGGACTAGCGGGAGTCTACGAGCAGTACTTC; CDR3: CASSIDRGLAGVYEQYF
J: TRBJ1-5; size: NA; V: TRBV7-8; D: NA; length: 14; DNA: TGTGCCAGCAGCTCCAGGGGTCGAAATCAGCCCCAGCATTTT; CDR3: CASSSRGRNQPQHF
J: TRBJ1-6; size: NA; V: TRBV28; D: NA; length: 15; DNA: TGTGCCAGCATCGCCCGGGACTTATCGTATTCACCCCTCCACTTT; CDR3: CASIARDLSYSPLHF
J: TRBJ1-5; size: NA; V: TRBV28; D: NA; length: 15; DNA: TGTGCCAGCAGTCTACAGGGCTCAGGCAATCAGCCCCAGCATTTT; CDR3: CASSLQGSGNQPQHF
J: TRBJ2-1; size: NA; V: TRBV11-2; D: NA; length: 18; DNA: TGTGCCAGCAGCTTAGTCTCCCTCCGACTGAGCTCCTACAATGAGCAGTTCTTC; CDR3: CASSLVSLRLSSYNEQFF
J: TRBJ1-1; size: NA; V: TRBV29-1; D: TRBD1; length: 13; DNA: TGCAGCGTTGAACTTGACAGGGCCACTGAAGCTTTCTTT; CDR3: CSVELDRATEAFF
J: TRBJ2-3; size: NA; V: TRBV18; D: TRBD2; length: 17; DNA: TGTGCCAGCTCACCCCTCATACTAGCGGGGAACGAAGATACGCAGTATTTT; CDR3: CASSPLILAGNEDTQYF
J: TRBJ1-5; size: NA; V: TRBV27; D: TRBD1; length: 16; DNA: TGTGCCAGCAGTTTATCCCCCGGGACAGCTAATCAGCCCCAGCATTTT; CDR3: CASSLSPGTANQPQHF
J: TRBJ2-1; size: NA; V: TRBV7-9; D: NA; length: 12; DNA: TGTGCCAGCAAGAGAGATCTTAATGAGCAGTTCTTC; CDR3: CASKRDLNEQFF
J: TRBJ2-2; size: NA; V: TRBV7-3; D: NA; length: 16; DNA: TGTGCCAGCAGCTTAGGTGAGCGGCGGAACACCGGGGAGCTGTTTTTT; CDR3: CASSLGERRNTGELFF
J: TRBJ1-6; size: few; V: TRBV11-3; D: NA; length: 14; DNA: TGTGCCAGCAGCTTGGGCAGTACAGGATCACCCCTCCACTTT; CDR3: CASSLGSTGSPLHF
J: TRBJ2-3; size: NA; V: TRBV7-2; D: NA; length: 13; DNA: TGTGCCAGCAGCTTTCGGGGCACAGATACGCAGTATTTT; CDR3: CASSFRGTDTQYF
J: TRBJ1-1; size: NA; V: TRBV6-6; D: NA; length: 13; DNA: TGTGCCAGCAGTGCCCAGGGTCCCACGGAAGCTTTCTTT; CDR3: CASSAQGPTEAFF
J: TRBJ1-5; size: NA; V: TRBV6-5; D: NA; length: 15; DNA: TGTGCCAGCAGTTCCGCGACAGATAGCAATCAGCCCCAGCATTTT; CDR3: CASSSATDSNQPQHF
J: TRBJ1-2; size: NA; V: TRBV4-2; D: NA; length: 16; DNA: TGTGCCAGCAGCCAAGATATCGCGACCCCAAGAGGCGGCTACACCTTC; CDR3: CASSQDIATPRGGYTF